The source of this T cell receptor beta chain is a study of blood T cell repertoires in COVID-19. For this clone: Other DNA sequences within the sample encode an identical CDR3.

The CDR3 has 15 residues. V lost 0 bases to trimming and J lost 4 bases, with 10 bases between them. Germline V CDR1 and CDR2: LGHNT, FRNRAP. TCRdb keeps only in-frame clones here, not all; method: immunoSEQ multiplex PCR. The sample holds around 400,000 clones, roughly nine tenths seen once. Assignment of participants to cohorts was predicated upon participant-reported clinical history. The chain employs TRBV12-5 and TRBJ1-5; D is possibly TRBD1 (5 bases). The source material was PBMCs or T cells enriched from blood (not recorded which). The TCR originated in a woman aged 25 to 45 who had recovered from COVID-19. The DNA for the CDR3 is TGTGCTAGTGGTTTGGTATCGGGGGGTAATCAGCCCCAGCATTTT. It specifies CASGLVSGGNQPQHF.